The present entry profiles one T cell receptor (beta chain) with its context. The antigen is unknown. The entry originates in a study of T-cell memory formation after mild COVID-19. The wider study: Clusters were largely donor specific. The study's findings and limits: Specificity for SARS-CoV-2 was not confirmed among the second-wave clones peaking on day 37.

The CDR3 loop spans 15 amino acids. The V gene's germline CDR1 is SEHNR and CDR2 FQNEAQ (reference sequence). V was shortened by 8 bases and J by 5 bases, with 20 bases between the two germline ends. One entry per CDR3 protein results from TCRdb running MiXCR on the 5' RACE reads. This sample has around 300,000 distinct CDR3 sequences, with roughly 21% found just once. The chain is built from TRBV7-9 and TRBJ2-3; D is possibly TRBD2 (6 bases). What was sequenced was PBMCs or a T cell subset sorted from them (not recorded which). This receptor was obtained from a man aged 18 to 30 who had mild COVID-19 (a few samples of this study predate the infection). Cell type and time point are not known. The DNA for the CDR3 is TGTGCCAGCTACGAAGCGGGTGGGGGTAGAGATACGCAGTATTTT. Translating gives CASYEAGGGRDTQYF. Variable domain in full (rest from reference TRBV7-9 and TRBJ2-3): DTGVSQNPRHKITKRGQNVTFRCDPISEHNRLYWYRQTLGQGPEFLTYFQNEAQLEKSRLLSDRFSAERPKGSFSTLEIQRTEQGDSAMYLCASYEAGGGRDTQYFGPGTRLTVL.